The clone carrying this T cell receptor beta chain appeared once. This sample is part of a study of blood T cell repertoires in COVID-19. At the level of the study: Sample material is recorded as cDNA or gDNA derived from T cells, B-cell-depleted T cells, or PBMCs.

Germline values: CDR1 MGHRA, CDR2 YSYEKL. The CDR3 is 16 amino acids. V was pared by 0 bases and J by 0 bases, with 4 bases of the junction left unmatched. The protocol was immunoSEQ multiplex PCR, while the TCRdb copy is restricted to in-frame clones and leaves out a portion. Of some 420,000 clones listed, more than 80% were seen once; the top ten hold 1.1%. This receptor was identified in a man in his thirties or forties who had recovered from COVID-19. Sequencing used PBMCs or T cells enriched from blood (not recorded which). This chain connects TRBV4-1 to TRBJ2-5; 7 bases align to TRBD1. CDR3 bases: TGCGCCAGCAGCCAAGAGGGTGGGACAGACCAAGAGACCCAGTACTTC. Translated: CASSQEGGTDQETQYF.